This T cell receptor beta chain emerged from a study of blood T cells in healthy people across ages. As concerns this clonotype: Its antigen is currently unknown.

Whole-study results and caveats: Conclusively comparing naive with antigen-experienced cells was impossible with unsorted PBMCs. Strong correlation was found linking TCR beta diversity to naive T cell percentage.

For the second PCR, which ran for about 6 to 12 cycles, a sample-barcoded 5' primer and a J-beta primer mix were used. Each single sample gave us at least 3 million CDR3-containing paired-end reads. TCRdb reanalysed the 5' RACE reads using MiXCR and keeps one entry per CDR3 protein. Found here are about 1.4 million distinct CDR3 sequences, 45% to 70% of them singletons; the top ten hold about 6.7%. Staff drew around 10 milliliters of peripheral blood from each donor. CDR3 size: 12 residues. Germline CDR1 is SNHLY and CDR2 is FYNNEI. V was pared by 3 bases and J by 7 bases, with 8 bases between. The V gene is TRBV2, the J gene TRBJ2-3; D is undetermined. The source is a man aged 18 to 30 in good health. The sample taken for sequencing was blood. The CDR3 is CASSEMANTQYF. The CDR3 DNA reads as TGTGCCAGCAGTGAGATGGCAAATACGCAGTATTTT. The entire variable domain, with the rest obtained from reference TRBV2 and TRBJ2-3, is as follows: EPEVTQTPSHQVTQMGQEVILRCVPISNHLYFYWYRQILGQKVEFLVSFYNNEISEKSEIFDDQFSVERPDGSNFTLKIRSTKLEDSAMYFCASSEMANTQYFGPGTRLTVL.